What follows describes a single T cell receptor (beta chain). What this receptor recognizes is not known. The input lacks base qualities; no much larger clone sits a single base away. Participants in the prospective study were aged roughly 18 to 100 years, lived in 24 United States geographic areas, and enrolled through a virtual design. In the prospective study, participants were assigned to cohorts based on the clinical history participants reported in a screening survey and a study questionnaire. Each participant in the prospective study had whole blood, serum and a nasopharyngeal or oropharyngeal swab collected by mobile phlebotomists. Additional blood draws and questionnaires over a 2-month period could optionally be provided by prospective study participants. Before DNA extraction, blood samples from the prospective study were shipped at room temperature or frozen. This sample is part of a study of blood T cell repertoires in COVID-19 (dated by TCRdb to about 2020). Broadly, across the study: The collaborator samples originated in the United States, Italy and Spain and spanned the acute and convalescent phases of COVID-19. Where HLA class I and class II types were available, the types were taken from metadata supplied by the sample provider, not from assay-based typing. Nearly every sample came with metadata listing a de-identified subject ID, COVID-19 status, age in years and sex. Samples came from the ongoing ImmuneRACE study (first 160 participants) plus 1,254 subjects from 6 global collaborators. The dataset comprised deeply sampled blood TCRbeta repertoires from subjects exposed to, actively infected with, or recovered from COVID-19. A freely available public database, intended as a resource for researchers studying the immune response to SARS-CoV-2, is where the repertoires were released. The material from the prospective study consisted of cDNA or gDNA derived from T cells, B-cell-depleted T cells, or PBMCs. Overall study outcomes, separate from this receptor: How much clinical and demographic metadata was included differed by source and by participant, and the metadata was provided uncurated.

TCRbeta CDR3 regions were amplified from genomic DNA by means of the immunoSEQ Assay, a bias-controlled multiplex PCR. The study's processing was this. Within the assay, amplification of reference gene primers was used to estimate how many nucleated cells each sample contained. To quantify the absolute abundance of each unique TCRbeta CDR3 rearrangement, sequence reads were collapsed and filtered. For each sample, productive Simpson clonality was calculated as the square root of Simpson's diversity index across productive rearrangements. Here the immuneACCESS table is served through TCRdb, limited to in-frame sequences with V and J called. Missing clones are a known gap in these copies; in checked studies unresolved V genes cover under half, and the rest lacks a known reason. V and J calls and clone size are those listed in that table; D and trimming were worked out from the DNA. For this sample there are about 260,000 clones; 84% appear just once. Together, the top ten hold roughly 4% of the sample.

CDR1 and CDR2 are read off the germline V gene as SNHLY and FYNNEI. From cysteine to phenylalanine, the CDR3 is 15 amino acids long. Only the CDR3 DNA stays, 45 bases, in frame from base 1. V and J lose 3 bases and 8 bases, and a span of 17 bases separates them. Sequencing was done on a sample of PBMCs or T cells enriched from blood (not recorded which). This sequence uses TRBV2 and TRBJ2-1; the D gene is perhaps TRBD1, on 6 matching bases. This clonotype was obtained from a man aged 30-40 years with acute COVID-19. CDR3 sequence: CASSEDSNLVDEQFF. The nucleotide sequence is given as TGTGCCAGCAGTGAGGACAGTAACCTGGTCGATGAGCAGTTCTTC.